Shown below are 28 T cell receptor beta chains from a single sample sequenced in a study of blood T cell repertoires in COVID-19. TCRdb keeps only in-frame clones here, not all; method: immunoSEQ multiplex PCR. The sample gives roughly 250,000 clones, around 88% of which show up once; around 1.2% is in the top ten. Sequencing was done on a sample of PBMCs or T cells enriched from blood (not recorded which). The receptors here all came from a woman aged 40-49 years with acute COVID-19.

The chain carries TRBV19 and TRBJ2-5; 14 bases fit TRBD2. The V gene end was trimmed by 6 bases and the J gene end by 1 base; junction bases not matched to a gene: 1. This CDR3 has 15 residues. Germline V gives CDR1 LNHDA, CDR2 SQIVND (reference sequence). CDR3 amino acids: CASSGTSGGQETQYF. CDR3 nucleotides: TGTGCCAGTAGCGGGACTAGCGGGGGCCAAGAGACCCAGTACTTC.

This sequence joins TRBV28 and TRBJ1-6, with 8 bases lining up with TRBD1. Germline V CDR1 and CDR2: MDHEN, SYDVKM. This CDR3 has 14 amino acids. V lost 3 bases, J lost 8 bases, and 3 bases stayed unmatched. The CDR3 DNA reads TGTGCCAGCAGTTTTCCAGGGGGCGATTCACCCCTCCACTTT. Translated: CASSFPGGDSPLHF.

The V gene is TRBV28, the J gene TRBJ2-5, with 7 bases matching TRBD2. Germline trimming cut 2 bases from V and 5 bases from J; bases unmatched to any gene: 8. This CDR3 is 15 amino acids long. Germline CDR1 is MDHEN and CDR2 is SYDVKM. This CDR3 reads CASSLLAESRETQYF. CDR3 coding DNA: TGTGCCAGCAGTTTACTAGCGGAGTCCCGTGAGACCCAGTACTTC. The complete variable domain, with remaining parts taken from reference TRBV28 and TRBJ2-5, reads DVKVTQSSRYLVKRTGEKVFLECVQDMDHENMFWYRQDPGLGLRLIYFSYDVKMKEKGDIPEGYSVSREKKERFSLILESASTNQTSMYLCASSLLAESRETQYFGPGTRLLVL.

The rearrangement joins TRBV7-9 to TRBJ2-3; 7 nucleotides agree with TRBD1. The CDR3 has 16 residues. Unmatched junction bases numbered 12, after V lost 5 bases and J lost 4 bases. Germline V gives CDR1 SEHNR, CDR2 FQNEAQ (reference sequence). CDR3 amino acids: CASSPRQGDIADTQYF. The CDR3 DNA reads TGTGCCAGCAGCCCCCGACAGGGTGATATCGCAGATACGCAGTATTTT.

The chain couples TRBV7-2 to TRBJ2-5, with TRBD2 as a possible D gene (6 bases). This CDR3 region has 15 residues. CDR1 SGHTA and CDR2 FQGNSA come from the germline V gene. Trimming took 0 bases from V and 4 from J, leaving 12 bases between them. CDR3 DNA sequence: TGTGCCAGCAGCTTAGCGCAAATTAGCGGAGAGACCCAGTACTTC. Encoded protein: CASSLAQISGETQYF.

This chain joins TRBV9 and TRBJ1-4; a possible D gene is TRBD1 (5 bases). Germline CDR1 is SGDLS and CDR2 is YYNGEE. The ends were cut back, 5 bases at V and 5 bases at J, with 13 bases in the middle. This CDR3 spans 14 amino acids. CDR3 sequence reads: CASSEDSFNEKLFF. Here the CDR3 DNA reads TGTGCCAGCAGTGAAGACAGCTTCAATGAAAAACTGTTTTTT. The full variable domain, rest sourced from reference TRBV9 and TRBJ1-4, is DSGVTQTPKHLITATGQRVTLRCSPRSGDLSVYWYQQSLDQGLQFLIQYYNGEERAKGNILERFSAQQFPDLHSELNLSSLELGDSALYFCASSEDSFNEKLFFGSGTQLSVL.

The chain carries TRBV19 and TRBJ1-5, with a possible D match to TRBD1 (6 bases). The germline V and J ends were trimmed by 9 bases and 5 bases, with 23 bases remaining between them. The CDR3 covers 16 residues. Germline CDR1 LNHDA, CDR2 SQIVND (reference sequence). The CDR3 is CASSRAQGVLHQPQHF. CDR3 DNA: TGTGCCAGCAGCAGGGCACAGGGAGTTCTACATCAGCCCCAGCATTTT.

This clone turned up a few times. The chain employs TRBV28 and TRBJ2-7; TRBD2 matches 10 bases. The CDR3 consists of 20 residues. Germline assignment: CDR1 MDHEN and CDR2 SYDVKM. Losses at the gene ends were 5 bases for V and 2 bases for J; bases not matched to a gene: 21. The CDR3 here is CASSPLLSPFTSGAPYEQYF. The CDR3 nucleotides are TGTGCCAGCAGTCCCCTACTAAGTCCCTTCACTAGCGGGGCTCCCTACGAGCAGTACTTC.

This rearrangement joins TRBV6-2 or TRBV6-3 to TRBJ2-7, with 13 bases fitting TRBD2. Germline values: CDR1 MNHEY, CDR2 SVGEGT. This CDR3 spans 18 amino acids. V was pared by 0 bases and J by 5 bases, with 10 bases of the junction left unmatched. In DNA, the CDR3 is TGTGCCAGCAGTTACTCGGTACTAGCGGGAGGGCCTATCCACGAGCAGTACGTC. It specifies CASSYSVLAGGPIHEQYV.

The table lists this clone with a few counts. This chain uses TRBV21-1 with TRBJ2-1; the DNA was not used to check the table's D call, TRBD2. TRBV21-1 is a pseudogene. The CDR3 totals 17 residues. The CDR3: CASYNKVGGDHCGEQFF. The CDR3 bases are TGTGCCAGCTACAATAAAGTGGGGGGAGATCACTGCGGTGAGCAGTTCTTC.

The rearrangement joins TRBV11-3 to TRBJ2-1; 8 bases line up with TRBD2. V gave up 3 bases and J gave up 2 bases; unmatched junction bases: 3. The CDR3 consists of 15 residues. CDR1 is SGHNT, CDR2 YENEEA, per germline. The CDR3 loop reads CASSFLAGPYNEQFF. CDR3 DNA sequence: TGTGCCAGCAGCTTCCTAGCGGGCCCCTACAATGAGCAGTTCTTC.

The chain recombines TRBV27 with TRBJ1-1; TRBD1 matches 9 bases. This CDR3 contains 17 residues. Germline V gives CDR1 MNHEY, CDR2 SMNVEV (reference sequence). The ends lost 5 bases at V and 4 bases at J; junction bases unmatched: 14. In DNA form, the CDR3 reads TGTGCCAGCAGTCCGTCTCCGTACAGGGGGCGCGTCACTGAAGCTTTCTTT. Its protein is CASSPSPYRGRVTEAFF.

The rearrangement joins TRBV2 to TRBJ1-6, with 7 nucleotides matching TRBD1. CDR3 size: 14 residues. Germline CDR1 reads SNHLY; CDR2 reads FYNNEI. J gave up 8 bases and V 11 bases, and 12 bases lay outside the gene matches. CDR3 in amino acids: CAGGGQAGDSPLHF. The CDR3 nucleotides are TGTGCCGGGGGCGGACAGGCCGGGGATTCACCCCTCCACTTT.

As concerns this clone: A read error may produce the germline difference seen at one junction end. The chain has TRBV6-1 and TRBJ1-1; tentatively, D is TRBD1 (5 bases). The CDR3 consists of 14 residues. CDR1 is MNHNS and CDR2 is SASEGT in the germline V gene. The CDR3 nucleotides read TGTGCCAGCAGGGAAGGCCCAGGGTACACTGAAGCTTTCTTT. Protein: CASREGPGYTEAFF.

The chain recombines TRBV19 with TRBJ2-3; 9 nucleotides line up with TRBD2. V lost 7 bases to trimming and J lost 1 base; unmatched junction nucleotides: 6. This CDR3 is built from 15 residues. CDR1 LNHDA and CDR2 SQIVND come from the germline V gene (reference sequence). The CDR3 here is CASNPSGAGTDTQYF. CDR3 sequence (DNA): TGTGCCAGTAACCCTAGCGGGGCGGGCACAGATACGCAGTATTTT.

This rearrangement joins TRBV29-1 to TRBJ1-4, with 7 nucleotides matching TRBD1. Germline trimming cut 4 bases from V and 5 bases from J; bases unmatched to any gene: 1. CDR1 SQVTM and CDR2 ANQGSEA come from the germline V gene. This CDR3 is 12 amino acids long. The CDR3 spells CSVADRNEKLFF. The CDR3 bases are TGCAGCGTTGCGGACAGGAATGAAAAACTGTTTTTT.

J is TRBJ1-4 and V is TRBV28, with D uncertain. Germline V gene sequence: CDR1 MDHEN, CDR2 SYDVKM. This CDR3 region has 12 residues. Trimming removed 7 bases from V and 6 bases from J, with 9 bases in between. The CDR3 DNA follows: TGTGCCAGCACCTCCGGGGATGAAAAACTGTTTTTT. Protein sequence: CASTSGDEKLFF.

The gene calls are TRBV2 and TRBJ2-1, with a tentative D call TRBD1 (6 bases). V lost 7 bases and J 10 bases, leaving 17 bases between the germline ends. This CDR3 has 13 amino acids. Germline V lookup: CDR1 SNHLY, CDR2 FYNNEI. DNA of the CDR3: TGTGCCAGCACCCAAAACAGGGCTGTCGAGCAGTTCTTC. Translation gives CASTQNRAVEQFF.

This clone was observed at least ten times. The chain employs TRBV7-9 and TRBJ2-4, with D maybe TRBD2 (5 bases). With 5 bases removed from V and 1 base from J, the gap between germline ends came to 12 bases. Germline V CDR1 and CDR2: SEHNR, FQNEAQ (reference sequence). CDR3 length equals 15 residues. DNA for the CDR3: TGTGCCAGCAGCAACCCCGGCGGGGCCAAAAACATTCAGTACTTC. Encoded protein: CASSNPGGAKNIQYF.

With respect to this clone: Other DNA sequences of this sample code for an identical CDR3. The chain has TRBV29-1 and TRBJ1-5, with 7 nucleotides matching TRBD1. V dropped 6 bases and J dropped 0; count of bases not matched to a gene: 2. This CDR3 is 13 amino acids long. Germline V CDR1 and CDR2: SQVTM, ANQGSEA. CDR3 amino acids: CSVRQGSNQPQHF. The CDR3 coding sequence is TGCAGCGTCAGACAGGGTAGCAATCAGCCCCAGCATTTT.

The chain is built from TRBV5-1 and TRBJ1-1, with 7 bases that match TRBD1. The ends lost 3 bases at V and 1 base at J; junction bases unmatched: 3. Germline lookup yields CDR1 SGHRS and CDR2 YFSETQ. The CDR3 length is 14 residues. CDR3 loop: CASSSGDRNTEAFF. CDR3 DNA sequence: TGCGCCAGCAGCTCCGGGGACAGGAACACTGAAGCTTTCTTT.

The chain combines TRBV7-9 with TRBJ2-2; tentative D call: TRBD2 (6 bases). Trimming shortened V by 8 bases and J by 2 bases, and 15 bases separated the two germline ends. The CDR3 runs to 15 residues. Germline V CDR1 and CDR2: SEHNR, FQNEAQ (reference sequence). This CDR3 reads CASREWEVNTGELFF. DNA of the CDR3: TGTGCCAGCCGTGAGTGGGAGGTTAACACCGGGGAGCTGTTTTTT.

The count of this clone is one. This chain connects TRBV19 to TRBJ1-4, with a weak D call TRBD1 (5 bases). CDR1 is LNHDA and CDR2 is SQIVND in the germline V gene (reference sequence). Trimming shortened V by 5 bases and J by 3 bases, and 10 bases separated the two germline ends. The CDR3 length is 14 residues. CDR3 loop: CASSGGASNEKLFF. The CDR3 nucleotides read TGTGCCAGTAGTGGCGGGGCCTCTAATGAAAAACTGTTTTTT.

V and J are TRBV30 and TRBJ2-7, with 10 bases matching TRBD1. This CDR3 region has 15 residues. Trimming cost V 0 bases and J 6 bases; bases outside gene matches: 8. Germline CDR1 reads GTSNPN; CDR2 reads SVGIG (reference sequence). The CDR3 DNA is TGTGCCTGGAGTGTTGTGGGACAGGGGAGAGGCGAGCAGTACTTC. It specifies CAWSVVGQGRGEQYF. Together with reference TRBV30 and TRBJ2-7, the CDR3 gives the full variable domain: SQTIHQWPATLVQPVGSPLSLECTVEGTSNPNLYWYRQAAGRGLQLLFYSVGIGQISSEVPQNLSASRPQDRQFILSSKKLLLSDSGFYLCAWSVVGQGRGEQYFGPGTRLTVT.

The chain combines TRBV20-1 with TRBJ2-5; no definite D call. Trimming removed 3 bases at V and 7 bases at J, with 6 bases between. The germline V gene encodes CDR1 DFQATT and CDR2 SNEGSKA (reference sequence). CDR3 length equals 10 residues. In DNA form, the CDR3 reads TGCAGTGCTAGCGTCGGGACCCAGTACTTC. Protein sequence: CSASVGTQYF.

J is TRBJ1-2 and V is TRBV28, with a weak D call TRBD1 (6 bases). Trimming pared 6 bases from V and 7 bases from J, leaving 21 bases between. The CDR3 runs 15 residues. The V gene's germline CDR1 is MDHEN and CDR2 SYDVKM. The CDR3 DNA sequence: TGTGCCAGCAGCGGTGTTGGGGAGGGGGGACGTGGCTACACCTTC. Its protein is CASSGVGEGGRGYTF.

The V and J genes are TRBV28 and TRBJ2-2; 7 bases map to TRBD2. V shed 5 bases and J 4 bases; nucleotides not matched to a gene: 7. Germline V gene data show CDR1 as MDHEN and CDR2 as SYDVKM. The CDR3 totals 15 residues. CDR3 coding DNA: TGTGCCAGCAGTCGGAGCGGGGATCTCACCGGGGAGCTGTTTTTT. Amino acid sequence: CASSRSGDLTGELFF.

The sample holds a few counts of this clone. The chain combines TRBV11-2 with TRBJ1-5, with TRBD1 matching over 7 bases. This CDR3 contains 13 residues. Germline trimming cut 5 bases from V and 7 bases from J; bases unmatched to any gene: 5. CDR1 and CDR2 (germline): SGHAT, FQNNGV. The CDR3 region is CASSHSRGQPQHF. The CDR3 coding sequence is TGTGCCAGCAGCCATTCCAGGGGGCAGCCCCAGCATTTT.